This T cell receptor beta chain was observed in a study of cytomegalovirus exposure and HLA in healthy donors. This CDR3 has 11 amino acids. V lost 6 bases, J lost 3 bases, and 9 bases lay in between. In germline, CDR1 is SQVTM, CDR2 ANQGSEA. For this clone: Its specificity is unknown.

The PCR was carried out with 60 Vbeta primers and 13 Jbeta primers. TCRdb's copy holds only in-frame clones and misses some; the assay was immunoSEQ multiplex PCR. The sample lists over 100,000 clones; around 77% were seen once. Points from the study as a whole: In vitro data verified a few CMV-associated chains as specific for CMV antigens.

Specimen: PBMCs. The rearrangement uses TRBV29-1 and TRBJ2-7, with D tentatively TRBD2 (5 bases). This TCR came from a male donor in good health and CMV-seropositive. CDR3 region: CSVVGIYEQYF. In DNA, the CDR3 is TGCAGCGTCGTCGGGATCTACGAGCAGTACTTC.